The rows below give T cell receptor beta chains drawn from one sample of a study of cytomegalovirus exposure and HLA in healthy donors. Profiling relied on immunoSEQ multiplex PCR, and the TCRdb table lists in-frame clones only, not all of them. The sample comprises 70,000 to 95,000 clones, approximately 65% of which are singletons, and about 5% rests with the top ten. Sequencing was done on a sample of PBMCs. These receptor sequences come from a woman between 25 and 40 years old in good health and CMV-seropositive. The CDR3 runs from the conserved cysteine through the conserved F or W. A D gene is named only where the DNA matches it firmly. A row's size may be missing; if present it is once, few, many or a size class.

v_call	d_call	j_call	clone_size	cdr3_aa	cdr3_nt
TRBV5-1	.	TRBJ2-2	.	CASSFRQENTGELFF	TGCGCCAGCAGCTTCAGGCAGGAGAACACCGGGGAGCTGTTTTTT
TRBV5-6	.	TRBJ1-5	.	CASSLAGHSNQPQHF	TGTGCCAGCAGCTTGGCCGGTCATAGCAATCAGCCCCAGCATTTT
TRBV6-5	.	TRBJ1-5	.	CASSDYRDNQPQHF	TGTGCCAGCAGTGATTACAGGGACAATCAGCCCCAGCATTTT
TRBV30	TRBD1	TRBJ1-6	.	CAWSPGQNSPLHF	TGTGCCTGGAGTCCGGGACAGAATTCACCCCTCCACTTT
TRBV5-1	TRBD1	TRBJ1-2	.	CASSNRDRGLYAQDYTF	TGCGCCAGCAGCAACCGGGACAGGGGGCTTTATGCCCAAGACTACACCTTC
TRBV5-6	.	TRBJ2-7	once	CASSLGQGVYEQYF	TGTGCCAGCAGCTTGGGGCAGGGTGTCTACGAGCAGTACTTC
TRBV28	TRBD1	TRBJ1-6	.	CASTSHPGQGTSPLHF	TGTGCCAGCACTTCTCATCCCGGACAGGGGACTTCACCCCTCCACTTT
TRBV6-1	TRBD1	TRBJ1-2	once	CASNPGGLRYGYTF	TGTGCCAGCAACCCAGGGGGGCTTCGATATGGCTACACCTTC
TRBV4-3	.	TRBJ2-7	.	CASSQGPEQYF	TGCGCCAGCAGCCAAGGCCCCGAGCAGTACTTC
TRBV6-5	.	TRBJ2-5	.	CASSVLVKVETQYF	TGTGCCAGCAGTGTACTAGTTAAGGTCGAGACCCAGTACTTC
TRBV14	TRBD2	TRBJ2-7	.	CASSQGSWRGFSYEQYF	TGTGCCAGCAGCCAAGGGTCTTGGCGGGGGTTCTCCTACGAGCAGTACTTC
TRBV5-1	.	TRBJ2-3	.	CASSLGGADTQYF	TGCGCCAGCAGCTTGGGGGGAGCAGATACGCAGTATTTT
TRBV7-9	.	TRBJ1-6	few	CASSLEVSNSPLHF	TGTGCCAGCAGCTTAGAGGTTAGCAATTCACCCCTCCACTTT
TRBV5-8	TRBD1	TRBJ1-1	.	CASSEGTGRAFF	TGTGCCAGCAGCGAGGGGACAGGGAGAGCTTTCTTT
TRBV5-4	.	TRBJ2-3	.	CASSLPSRTDTQYF	TGTGCCAGCAGCTTACCAAGTCGGACAGATACGCAGTATTTT
TRBV15	.	TRBJ1-6	.	CATKQGWEANSPLHF	TGTGCCACCAAACAGGGTTGGGAAGCTAATTCACCCCTCCACTTT
TRBV29-1	.	TRBJ1-2	few	CSVRKSSTDSSGYTF	TGCAGCGTAAGAAAATCCTCCACCGACAGCAGCGGCTACACCTTC
TRBV6-6	.	TRBJ1-1	.	CASSYSAGRDPEAFF	TGTGCCAGCAGTTACTCGGCAGGGCGCGACCCTGAAGCTTTCTTT
TRBV10-2	.	TRBJ2-1	.	CATSDNPSYNEQFF	TGCGCCACCTCTGACAACCCCTCCTACAATGAGCAGTTCTTC
TRBV7-8	.	TRBJ1-3	.	CASSLYWGAGNTIYF	TGTGCCAGCAGCTTATATTGGGGGGCTGGAAACACCATATATTTT
TRBV5-1	TRBD1	TRBJ1-1	.	CASSFNDRGNTEAFF	TGCGCCAGCAGCTTTAACGACAGGGGGAACACTGAAGCTTTCTTT
TRBV4-1	.	TRBJ2-1	.	CASSSSRTELDEQFF	TGCGCCAGCAGCTCCTCGCGGACAGAGCTCGATGAGCAGTTCTTC
TRBV6-1	TRBD2	TRBJ2-1	once	CASSEAVYERGQGLAGYYNEQFF	TGTGCCAGCAGTGAAGCGGTCTACGAGAGGGGACAGGGACTAGCGGGGTACTACAATGAGCAGTTCTTC
TRBV10-1	.	TRBJ1-1	.	CASSRGNTEAFF	TGCGCCAGCAGTCGGGGGAACACTGAAGCTTTCTTT
TRBV5-1	.	TRBJ1-4	.	CASSQGVGHFNEKLFF	TGCGCCAGCAGCCAAGGGGTGGGACACTTTAATGAAAAACTGTTTTTT
TRBV29-1	.	TRBJ2-3	once	CSVHTGSYTDTQYF	TGCAGCGTTCATACAGGGAGCTACACAGATACGCAGTATTTT
TRBV28	.	TRBJ1-4	.	CASSLGGQEEKLFF	TGTGCCAGCAGTTTAGGGGGACAAGAAGAAAAACTGTTTTTT
TRBV4-1	.	TRBJ1-2	few	CASSQDWQGGNYGYTF	TGCGCCAGCAGCCAAGATTGGCAGGGAGGAAACTATGGCTACACCTTC
TRBV27	.	TRBJ2-7	few	CASSTHYEQYF	TGTGCCAGCAGTACCCACTACGAGCAGTACTTC
TRBV5-1	TRBD1	TRBJ1-1	.	CASSRGQTGITEAFF	TGCGCCAGCAGCCGGGGACAGACTGGGATCACTGAAGCTTTCTTT
TRBV28	.	TRBJ1-2	.	CASRPVTNYGYTF	TGTGCCAGCAGGCCAGTCACTAACTATGGCTACACCTTC
TRBV28	.	TRBJ2-2	once	CASLHPGTGELFF	TGTGCCAGCCTCCATCCAGGGACCGGGGAGCTGTTTTTT
TRBV7-3	TRBD2	TRBJ2-1	.	CASSIQTSGVSEQFF	TGTGCCAGCAGCATTCAGACTAGCGGGGTGAGTGAGCAGTTCTTC
TRBV12-5	.	TRBJ1-5	.	CASGFTGLSNQPQHF	TGTGCTAGTGGTTTTACAGGGCTAAGCAATCAGCCCCAGCATTTT
TRBV30	.	TRBJ2-6	many	CAWSDWPSGANVLTF	TGTGCCTGGAGTGATTGGCCGTCTGGGGCCAACGTCCTGACTTTC